The clone carrying this T cell receptor (beta chain) was detected only a few times. The antigen remains unidentified. A CD45RO/CCR7/CD25/CD127/CD95/CD27 panel sorted naive, central memory, regulatory and stem cell-like memory CD4+ cells. This record comes from a study of beta chain features in type 1 diabetes. Per germline, CDR1 ENHRY and CDR2 SYGVKD. V gave up 10 bases and J gave up 5 bases, with 15 bases separating them. There are 13 residues in the CDR3. Sequenced material consisted of expressed TCRB transcripts (all of the isolated RNA was reverse transcribed). About 3.57 million reads, on average, came from each naive, central memory and regulatory T cell sample. Libraries were prepared by immunoSEQ multiplex PCR; TCRdb keeps only in-frame clonotypes and omits some of them. The sample includes hundreds of thousands of clones, 15% to 20% of them seen just once. Study conclusions and caveats: HLA effects on TCRB rearrangement stayed unresolved here. Moderately but significantly shorter TCRB CDR3s were found in Type 1 diabetes patients in all four CD4+ subsets.

The sequence was obtained from a woman aged 18 to 35 in good health. The gene calls are TRBV10-3 and TRBJ2-1; no definite D call. Sequenced input: naive CD4+ T cells from blood. CDR3 in amino acids: CATTPTLDNEQFF. CDR3 nucleotide sequence: TGTGCCACGACTCCAACCCTAGACAATGAGCAGTTCTTC.